This T cell receptor beta chain derives from a study of blood T cell repertoires in COVID-19. Study-wide context: Researchers got acute and convalescent COVID-19 samples from the United States, Italy and Spain.

TCRdb's copy holds only in-frame clones and misses some; the assay was immunoSEQ multiplex PCR. In the table there are about 280,000 clones, around nine tenths of which are singletons. Worth noting for this clone: Different DNA sequences within this sample yield the same CDR3.

The TCR was taken from a man aged 40-50 years with active or convalescent COVID-19. Sequencing was carried out using peripheral blood.

The CDR3 loop reads CASSPGTTNEKLFF. CDR3 DNA sequence: TGTGCCAGCTCACCTGGGACTACTAATGAAAAACTGTTTTTT. The rearrangement uses TRBV18 and TRBJ1-4; TRBD1 might be the D (5 bases). The CDR3 consists of 14 residues. The ends were cut back, 3 bases at V and 2 bases at J, with 7 bases in the middle. Germline V gives CDR1 KGHSH, CDR2 LQKENI.